These 28 T cell receptor beta chains originate from one sample sequenced in a study of T cells in Graves' hyperthyroidism and ophthalmopathy. From RNA transcripts, TCR beta CDR3 regions were amplified. HTBI primers were used for first-round RT-PCR of the TCR CDR3. TCRdb analysed the multiplex PCR reads with MiXCR anew, one entry per CDR3 protein. Among about 640,000 distinct CDR3 sequences listed, less than 25% were seen once. Input material: blood. The source is a man aged 25-45 years with Graves' ophthalmopathy.

A few counts support this clonotype. The chain employs TRBV27 and TRBJ2-1, with 8 nucleotides matching TRBD2. This CDR3 is 15 amino acids long. Looked up from germline, CDR1 is MNHEY and CDR2 is SMNVEV (reference sequence). After removal of 6 bases from V and 7 bases from J, the junction contained 11 bases not matched to a gene. CDR3 in DNA: TGTGCCAGCAGGCCTAGCGGGTTTGTGGGGAATGAGCAGTTCTTC. Its translation is CASRPSGFVGNEQFF.

A note on this clonotype: A read error is possible here, since a much larger clone lies one base away. The rearrangement links TRBV28 to TRBJ1-5, with D possibly TRBD1 on 5 matching bases. Germline V gene lookup returns CDR1 MDHEN and CDR2 SYDVKM. V dropped 4 bases and J dropped 0 bases, with 10 bases sitting between them. CDR3 length equals 15 residues. The CDR3 bases are TGTGCCAGCAGTTCCGCGACAGATAGCAATCAGCCCCAGCATTTT. Its translation: CASSSATDSNQPQHF. The full variable domain, completed using reference TRBV28 and TRBJ1-5, is DVKVTQSSRYLVKRTGEKVFLECVQDMDHENMFWYRQDPGLGLRLIYFSYDVKMKEKGDIPEGYSVSREKKERFSLILESASTNQTSMYLCASSSATDSNQPQHFGDGTRLSIL.

There are a few counts of this clonotype. The genes are TRBV24-1 and TRBJ2-2; 7 bases line up with TRBD1. V was clipped by 7 bases and J by 0 bases; unmatched bases: 7. CDR3 length equals 16 residues. CDR1 is KGHDR, CDR2 SFDVKD, per germline. This CDR3 reads CATSDPGQTNTGELFF. DNA of the CDR3: TGTGCCACCAGCGACCCGGGACAGACGAACACCGGGGAGCTGTTTTTT.

This chain uses TRBV7-9 with TRBJ2-5, with TRBD1 matching 8 bases. Germline assignment: CDR1 SEHNR and CDR2 FQNEAQ (reference sequence). J lost 1 base, V lost 5 bases, and 12 bases had no gene match. The CDR3 totals 17 residues. The CDR3 loop is CASSAGGTGYVQETQYF. Written as DNA, the CDR3 is TGTGCCAGCAGCGCCGGCGGGACAGGTTATGTCCAAGAGACCCAGTACTTC.

The chain combines TRBV5-5 with TRBJ2-2, with TRBD1 matching over 8 bases. This CDR3 spans 15 amino acids. CDR1 and CDR2 (germline): SGHKS, YYEKEE (reference sequence). Trimming cost V 3 bases and J 6 bases; bases outside gene matches: 7. Here the CDR3 DNA reads TGTGCCAGCAGCTCGACAGGGGTTGGTCCCGGGGAGCTGTTTTTT. This encodes CASSSTGVGPGELFF. The entire variable domain, with the rest obtained from reference TRBV5-5 and TRBJ2-2, is as follows: DAGVTQSPTHLIKTRGQQVTLRCSPISGHKSVSWYQQVLGQGPQFIFQYYEKEERGRGNFPDRFSARQFPNYSSELNVNALLLGDSALYLCASSSTGVGPGELFFGEGSRLTVL.

This clonotype has a handful of counts. V gene TRBV5-1 combines with J gene TRBJ1-1, with D maybe TRBD1 (5 bases). Germline CDR1 reads SGHRS; CDR2 reads YFSETQ. Trimming removed 3 bases at V and 3 bases at J, with 9 bases between. The CDR3 is made up of 13 amino acids. The CDR3 sequence is CASSWGGDTEAFF. CDR3 bases: TGCGCCAGCAGCTGGGGGGGAGACACTGAAGCTTTCTTT.

The CDR3 nucleotides are TGTGCCAGCAGTGAGGGGACCGTTCCCGGGGAGCTGTTTTTT. The encoded protein is CASSEGTVPGELFF. The rearrangement links TRBV6-1 to TRBJ2-2, with D perhaps given as TRBD1 or TRBD2 (5 bases each). Germline CDR1 MNHNS, CDR2 SASEGT. The CDR3 spans 14 residues. V dropped 3 bases and J dropped 6 bases, with 11 bases sitting between them.

The rearrangement uses TRBV28 and TRBJ1-4; D not certain. The V and J ends lost 6 bases and 0 bases respectively, with 8 bases between them. Germline CDR1 and CDR2: MDHEN and SYDVKM. The CDR3 totals 14 residues. CDR3 region: CASRDGTTNEKLFF. DNA of the CDR3: TGTGCCAGCAGGGACGGAACAACTAATGAAAAACTGTTTTTT.

Many counts were recorded for this clonotype. The genes are TRBV6-1 and TRBJ1-1; D is perhaps TRBD1 (6 bases). Germline V gives CDR1 MNHNS, CDR2 SASEGT. This CDR3 is 15 amino acids long. The V and J ends lost 3 bases and 4 bases respectively, with 15 bases between them. CDR3 coding DNA: TGTGCCAGCAGTGACAGCCTCCGAGGGGGCACTGAAGCTTTCTTT. This sequence encodes CASSDSLRGGTEAFF.

This clonotype was seen many times. The V and J genes are TRBV11-2 and TRBJ1-2, with 9 bases that match TRBD1. Trimming cost V 0 bases and J 6 bases; bases outside gene matches: 8. This CDR3 is 16 amino acids long. Germline V gene data show CDR1 as SGHAT and CDR2 as FQNNGV. This chain's CDR3 is CASSLDLGDRVDGYTF. The CDR3 DNA follows: TGTGCCAGCAGCTTAGATCTTGGGGACAGGGTCGATGGCTACACCTTC. Together with reference TRBV11-2 and TRBJ1-2, the CDR3 gives the full variable domain: EAGVAQSPRYKIIEKRQSVAFWCNPISGHATLYWYQQILGQGPKLLIQFQNNGVVDDSQLPKDRFSAERLKGVDSTLKIQPAKLEDSAVYLCASSLDLGDRVDGYTFGSGTRLTVV.

This clonotype was found a few times. The chain couples TRBV10-3 to TRBJ1-5, with D uncertain. The CDR3 extends over 14 amino acids. V lost 4 bases to trimming and J lost 3 bases, with 10 bases between them. Germline-derived CDR1 and CDR2 are ENHRY and SYGVKD. CDR3 protein: CAISGSGNNQPQHF. In nucleotides, the CDR3 is TGTGCCATCAGTGGGTCAGGAAACAATCAGCCCCAGCATTTT.

This clonotype has a count of ten or more. The chain carries TRBV11-2 and TRBJ1-1; maybe TRBD1 (5 bases). CDR3 length: 16 amino acids. Germline CDR1 is SGHAT and CDR2 is FQNNGV. V gave up 3 bases and J gave up 6 bases, with 20 bases separating them. The DNA for the CDR3 is TGTGCCAGCAGCTTGGGCCTCAGTGCGGGGCGAGCTGAAGCTTTCTTT. Translating it yields CASSLGLSAGRAEAFF.

This clonotype was seen a few times. The chain uses TRBV18 and TRBJ2-2; 8 nucleotides match TRBD2. This CDR3 spans 16 amino acids. J was trimmed by 3 bases and V by 0 bases; bases with no gene match: 3. Germline V gene data show CDR1 as KGHSH and CDR2 as LQKENI. CDR3: CASSPPSGGYTGELFF. The DNA of the CDR3 is TGTGCCAGCTCACCACCATCGGGAGGGTACACCGGGGAGCTGTTTTTT. Supplemented by reference TRBV18 and TRBJ2-2, the full variable domain reads NAGVMQNPRHLVRRRGQEARLRCSPMKGHSHVYWYRQLPEEGLKFMVYLQKENIIDESGMPKERFSAEFPKEGPSILRIQQVVRGDSAAYFCASSPPSGGYTGELFFGEGSRLTVL.

V and J are TRBV12-3 or TRBV12-4 and TRBJ2-7; TRBD1 aligns across 9 bases. This CDR3 comprises 15 residues. With 6 bases clipped from V and 7 bases from J, the junction kept 13 bases outside the gene matches. This CDR3 is CASSRLDRGFREQYF. The CDR3 region has the DNA TGTGCCAGCAGCCGCCTGGACAGGGGATTCCGGGAGCAGTACTTC.

This clonotype was counted many times. V and J are TRBV20-1 and TRBJ2-7; D unresolved. CDR1 is DFQATT, CDR2 SNEGSKA, per germline (reference sequence). The length of the CDR3 is 13 residues. V lost 5 bases to trimming and J lost 1 base, with 12 bases between them. This CDR3 reads CSAPDPRSYEQYF. DNA for the CDR3: TGCAGTGCTCCCGACCCCCGATCCTACGAGCAGTACTTC.

The chain has TRBV6-1 and TRBJ2-4, with D tentatively TRBD1 (6 bases). CDR1 is MNHNS and CDR2 is SASEGT in the germline V gene. This CDR3 has 16 amino acids. Deletions cut 5 bases from V and 2 bases from J, with 16 bases between. The chain's CDR3 is CASSYGDQGTKNIQYF. For the CDR3, the DNA is TGTGCCAGCAGTTATGGCGACCAGGGGACCAAAAACATTCAGTACTTC.

This clonotype was seen at least ten times. J is TRBJ1-2 and V is TRBV30; D may be TRBD1 (6 bases). V lost 3 bases and J lost 2, with 10 bases in between. Germline V gene data show CDR1 as GTSNPN and CDR2 as SVGIG (reference sequence). The CDR3 runs to 13 residues. The CDR3 is CAWSRTDNYGYTF. CDR3 DNA sequence: TGTGCCTGGAGCCGGACAGACAACTATGGCTACACCTTC.

This chain connects TRBV27 to TRBJ2-1, with D perhaps matching TRBD1 (5 bases). CDR1 and CDR2 from the germline V gene are MNHEY and SMNVEV (reference sequence). V lost 2 bases and J lost 12, with 14 bases in between. The CDR3 has 13 amino acids. This CDR3 reads CASSLGQGIRQFF. The CDR3 DNA follows: TGTGCCAGCAGTTTAGGGCAGGGAATACGGCAGTTCTTC.

There are a few counts of this clonotype. This chain links TRBV4-1 with TRBJ1-1, with D possibly being TRBD1 (6 bases). Germline V lookup: CDR1 MGHRA, CDR2 YSYEKL. V lost 3 bases and J lost 0, with 11 bases in between. The CDR3 runs 15 residues. Here the CDR3 reads CASSHPRGMNTEAFF. The CDR3 coding sequence is TGCGCCAGCAGCCATCCAAGGGGGATGAACACTGAAGCTTTCTTT.

The table lists this clonotype with many counts. The J gene is TRBJ2-5, the V gene TRBV28; no clear D gene. The CDR3 covers 14 residues. V was pared by 2 bases and J by 2 bases, with 9 bases between. Germline CDR1 is MDHEN and CDR2 is SYDVKM. CDR3 coding DNA: TGTGCCAGCAGTTTAATTACAGCACAAGAGACCCAGTACTTC. Translating it yields CASSLITAQETQYF.

This clonotype was found many times. V and J are TRBV18 and TRBJ2-7; TRBD1 is a possible D gene (5 bases). V was pared by 9 bases and J by 1 base, with 10 bases between. From germline, CDR1 is KGHSH and CDR2 LQKENI. The CDR3 extends over 12 amino acids. CDR3 sequence (DNA): TGTGCCAGGACCTACAGGTCCTACGAGCAGTACTTC. This gives the protein CARTYRSYEQYF. Together with reference TRBV18 and TRBJ2-7, the CDR3 gives the full variable domain: NAGVMQNPRHLVRRRGQEARLRCSPMKGHSHVYWYRQLPEEGLKFMVYLQKENIIDESGMPKERFSAEFPKEGPSILRIQQVVRGDSAAYFCARTYRSYEQYFGPGTRLTVT.

A few counts support this clonotype. This chain uses TRBV28 with TRBJ1-6; D might be TRBD1 (6 bases). The V gene's germline CDR1 is MDHEN and CDR2 SYDVKM. V gave up 8 bases and J gave up 5 bases, with 16 bases separating them. The CDR3 is 15 residues long. The CDR3 spells CASGRGAPHNSPLHF. In nucleotides, the CDR3 is TGTGCCAGCGGGCGGGGGGCACCCCATAATTCACCCCTCCACTTT.

This chain uses TRBV10-3 with TRBJ1-1; D unclear. Trimming cost V 9 bases and J 3 bases, with 14 bases left between them. Germline CDR1 is ENHRY and CDR2 is SYGVKD. This CDR3 has 13 amino acids. As DNA, the CDR3 is TGTGCCATTAGGACCCCGGACGACACTGAAGCTTTCTTT. Translating gives CAIRTPDDTEAFF.

This chain joins TRBV27 and TRBJ1-1; tentatively, D is TRBD1 (6 bases). This CDR3 is 16 amino acids long. Trimming cost V 6 bases and J 0 bases, with 17 bases left between them. Germline CDR1 and CDR2: MNHEY and SMNVEV (reference sequence). The CDR3 here is CASSALDSPMNTEAFF. CDR3 in DNA: TGTGCCAGCAGCGCACTGGACAGCCCAATGAACACTGAAGCTTTCTTT.

This clonotype showed up many times. The rearrangement links TRBV6-2 or TRBV6-3 to TRBJ2-1, with TRBD1 matching 7 bases. Germline V gene sequence: CDR1 MNHEY, CDR2 SVGEGT. J lost 2 bases, V lost 4 bases, and 5 bases had no gene match. The CDR3 runs 15 residues. Written as DNA, the CDR3 is TGTGCCAGCAGTTTCCGGGACAGCCCCTACAATGAGCAGTTCTTC. This sequence encodes CASSFRDSPYNEQFF.

This clonotype appeared many times. This chain's CDR3 is CASSYWGRQNYEQYF. The CDR3 DNA reads as TGTGCCAGCAGTTACTGGGGGAGACAGAACTACGAGCAGTACTTC. The gene calls are TRBV6-5 and TRBJ2-7; the D gene could be TRBD1 or TRBD2 (5 bases each). Germline assignment: CDR1 MNHEY and CDR2 SVGAGI. The CDR3 length is 15 residues. The germline V and J ends were trimmed by 1 base and 3 bases, with 13 bases remaining between them.

A few counts support this clonotype. This rearrangement joins TRBV14 to TRBJ2-4, with 7 bases matching TRBD2. Germline CDR1 SGHDN, CDR2 FVKESK. The CDR3 is 15 residues long. Losses at the gene ends were 0 bases for V and 1 base for J; bases not matched to a gene: 0. The CDR3 DNA reads TGTGCCAGCAGCCAAGACGGGAGGGCCAAAAACATTCAGTACTTC. This translates into CASSQDGRAKNIQYF.

In this sample, this clonotype turned up many times. This CDR3 reads CAISESYSQPQHF. CDR3 DNA sequence: TGTGCCATCAGTGAGTCGTACAGTCAGCCCCAGCATTTT. The rearrangement joins TRBV10-3 to TRBJ1-5; D unclear. Trimming took off 0 bases at V and 6 bases at J, with 6 bases between the two ends. Germline values: CDR1 ENHRY, CDR2 SYGVKD. The CDR3 has 13 amino acids.